Listed below are T cell receptor beta chains from one sample, sequenced in a study of chemoradiotherapy in HPV16-positive cancers. Sequencing was performed with immunoSEQ multiplex PCR; in TCRdb, only in-frame clones are kept and a portion is missing. The table records around 53,000 clones, roughly nine tenths of them present only once. The source material was blood, sampled from a patient who underwent chemoradiotherapy. These receptors originate from a human donor with HPV-associated anogenital cancer. Both conserved end residues are part of each CDR3. The D gene is left open where the match is weak. The size field is filled for only some rows; it gives once, few, many or a size class.

d_call: TRBD1; v_call: TRBV27; clone_size: NA; cdr3_length: 14; j_call: TRBJ2-7; cdr3_aa: CASSQGGQTYEQYF; cdr3_nt: TGTGCCAGCAGTCAAGGGGGACAGACCTACGAGCAGTACTTC
d_call: NA; v_call: TRBV6-5; clone_size: NA; cdr3_length: 14; j_call: TRBJ2-3; cdr3_aa: CASSYRQGTDTQYF; cdr3_nt: TGTGCCAGCAGTTATCGACAGGGCACAGATACGCAGTATTTT
d_call: TRBD1; v_call: TRBV9; clone_size: NA; cdr3_length: 15; j_call: TRBJ1-4; cdr3_aa: CASSPQQGRNEKLFF; cdr3_nt: TGTGCCAGCAGCCCCCAACAGGGGCGTAATGAAAAACTGTTTTTT
d_call: NA; v_call: TRBV19; clone_size: few; cdr3_length: 13; j_call: TRBJ2-1; cdr3_aa: CASTRLENNEQFF; cdr3_nt: TGTGCCAGTACCAGACTAGAGAACAATGAGCAGTTCTTC
d_call: NA; v_call: TRBV4-1; clone_size: NA; cdr3_length: 15; j_call: TRBJ1-3; cdr3_aa: CASSQDGQGGNTIYF; cdr3_nt: TGCGCCAGCAGCCAAGATGGGCAGGGAGGAAACACCATATATTTT
d_call: NA; v_call: TRBV6-1; clone_size: NA; cdr3_length: 11; j_call: TRBJ1-2; cdr3_aa: CASSYGYGYTF; cdr3_nt: TGTGCCAGCAGTTACGGCTATGGCTACACCTTC
d_call: TRBD2; v_call: TRBV7-3; clone_size: NA; cdr3_length: 14; j_call: TRBJ2-3; cdr3_aa: CASSLSGTTDTQYF; cdr3_nt: TGTGCCAGCAGCCTTAGCGGGACCACAGATACGCAGTATTTT
d_call: NA; v_call: TRBV18; clone_size: NA; cdr3_length: 14; j_call: TRBJ1-3; cdr3_aa: CASSTAPSGNTIYF; cdr3_nt: TGTGCCAGCTCGACAGCCCCCTCTGGAAACACCATATATTTT
d_call: NA; v_call: TRBV2; clone_size: NA; cdr3_length: 12; j_call: TRBJ1-5; cdr3_aa: CASSGGNQPQHF; cdr3_nt: TGTGCCAGCAGTGGGGGTAATCAGCCCCAGCATTTT
d_call: NA; v_call: TRBV18; clone_size: NA; cdr3_length: 12; j_call: TRBJ2-4; cdr3_aa: CASSLQGRVQYF; cdr3_nt: TGTGCCAGCTCACTACAGGGACGGGTCCAGTACTTC
d_call: TRBD1; v_call: TRBV18; clone_size: NA; cdr3_length: 15; j_call: TRBJ1-2; cdr3_aa: CASSGGQGGIYGYTF; cdr3_nt: TGTGCCAGCTCAGGTGGACAGGGAGGAATCTATGGCTACACCTTC
d_call: TRBD1; v_call: TRBV6-5; clone_size: NA; cdr3_length: 15; j_call: TRBJ2-7; cdr3_aa: CASSSDRAISYEQYF; cdr3_nt: TGTGCCAGCAGTTCTGACAGGGCCATAAGTTACGAGCAGTACTTC
d_call: NA; v_call: TRBV4-3; clone_size: few; cdr3_length: 16; j_call: TRBJ1-6; cdr3_aa: CASSQDWAVGNSPLHF; cdr3_nt: TGCGCCAGCAGCCAAGATTGGGCTGTGGGAAATTCACCCCTCCACTTT
d_call: TRBD1; v_call: TRBV7-2; clone_size: NA; cdr3_length: 14; j_call: TRBJ1-2; cdr3_aa: CASSFTTGNYGYTF; cdr3_nt: TGTGCCAGCAGCTTCACGACAGGGAACTATGGCTACACCTTC
d_call: NA; v_call: TRBV6-5; clone_size: NA; cdr3_length: 16; j_call: TRBJ1-3; cdr3_aa: CASSYSDGRSGNTIYF; cdr3_nt: TGTGCCAGCAGTTATTCGGACGGTCGCTCTGGAAACACCATATATTTT
d_call: NA; v_call: TRBV30; clone_size: once; cdr3_length: 13; j_call: TRBJ1-2; cdr3_aa: CAWSLGGINGYTF; cdr3_nt: TGTGCCTGGAGCCTTGGGGGTATCAATGGCTACACCTTC
d_call: NA; v_call: TRBV5-1; clone_size: NA; cdr3_length: 11; j_call: TRBJ2-7; cdr3_aa: CASSLMEEQYF; cdr3_nt: TGCGCCAGCAGCTTGATGGAAGAGCAGTACTTC
d_call: NA; v_call: TRBV7-9; clone_size: NA; cdr3_length: 13; j_call: TRBJ2-2; cdr3_aa: CASSLESAGELFF; cdr3_nt: TGTGCCAGCAGCTTAGAGTCGGCCGGGGAGCTGTTTTTT
d_call: NA; v_call: TRBV7-9; clone_size: NA; cdr3_length: 8; j_call: TRBJ2-7; cdr3_aa: CASSSSDF; cdr3_nt: TGTGCCAGCAGCTCTTCGGACTTC
d_call: TRBD1; v_call: TRBV23-1; clone_size: NA; cdr3_length: 17; j_call: TRBJ2-7; cdr3_aa: CASSQPRQGDLPYEQYF; cdr3_nt: TGCGCCAGCAGTCAACCACGACAGGGAGATCTTCCCTACGAGCAGTACTTC
d_call: NA; v_call: TRBV19; clone_size: NA; cdr3_length: 15; j_call: TRBJ1-1; cdr3_aa: CASSIGGTMNTEAFF; cdr3_nt: TGTGCCAGTAGTATAGGAGGGACCATGAACACTGAAGCTTTCTTT
d_call: NA; v_call: TRBV5-1; clone_size: NA; cdr3_length: 14; j_call: TRBJ1-2; cdr3_aa: CASSLNSGQAGYTF; cdr3_nt: TGCGCCAGCAGCTTGAACTCCGGGCAAGCGGGCTACACCTTC
d_call: NA; v_call: TRBV7-2; clone_size: NA; cdr3_length: 14; j_call: TRBJ1-6; cdr3_aa: CASSSGQYNSPLHF; cdr3_nt: TGTGCCAGCAGCTCCGGACAGTATAATTCACCCCTCCACTTT
d_call: TRBD1; v_call: TRBV5-4; clone_size: NA; cdr3_length: 16; j_call: TRBJ1-1; cdr3_aa: CASSPAPGQGRTEAFF; cdr3_nt: TGTGCCAGCAGCCCGGCTCCGGGACAGGGGCGGACTGAAGCTTTCTTT
d_call: NA; v_call: TRBV6-1; clone_size: NA; cdr3_length: 14; j_call: TRBJ1-3; cdr3_aa: CASSGGKSGNTIYF; cdr3_nt: TGTGCCAGCAGTGGGGGGAAGTCTGGAAACACCATATATTTT
d_call: NA; v_call: TRBV6-6; clone_size: NA; cdr3_length: 15; j_call: TRBJ1-5; cdr3_aa: CASSSPGEAGQPQHF; cdr3_nt: TGTGCCAGCAGTTCGCCAGGGGAAGCAGGTCAGCCCCAGCATTTT
d_call: TRBD2; v_call: TRBV16; clone_size: NA; cdr3_length: 16; j_call: TRBJ2-1; cdr3_aa: CASSQSGGRKVTEQFF; cdr3_nt: TGTGCCAGCAGCCAATCGGGCGGGAGGAAAGTTACTGAGCAGTTCTTC
d_call: NA; v_call: TRBV7-9; clone_size: NA; cdr3_length: 16; j_call: TRBJ1-6; cdr3_aa: CASSFSPGPVNSPLHF; cdr3_nt: TGTGCCAGCAGCTTTTCTCCGGGACCGGTAAATTCACCCCTCCACTTT
d_call: NA; v_call: TRBV5-1; clone_size: NA; cdr3_length: 15; j_call: TRBJ1-6; cdr3_aa: CASKLTILPDSPLHF; cdr3_nt: TGCGCCAGCAAGCTTACGATCTTGCCAGATTCACCCCTCCACTTT
d_call: NA; v_call: TRBV7-2; clone_size: few; cdr3_length: 15; j_call: TRBJ1-3; cdr3_aa: CASSLTRISGNTIYF; cdr3_nt: TGTGCCAGCAGCTTAACCCGGATCTCTGGAAACACCATATATTTT
d_call: TRBD2; v_call: TRBV5-5; clone_size: NA; cdr3_length: 14; j_call: TRBJ2-7; cdr3_aa: CASSLMTSGEEQYF; cdr3_nt: TGTGCCAGCAGCTTGATGACTAGCGGGGAAGAGCAGTACTTC
d_call: TRBD1; v_call: TRBV28; clone_size: NA; cdr3_length: 14; j_call: TRBJ2-2; cdr3_aa: CASIAGQDTGELFF; cdr3_nt: TGTGCCAGCATCGCGGGACAGGACACCGGGGAGCTGTTTTTT
d_call: NA; v_call: TRBV11-3; clone_size: NA; cdr3_length: 13; j_call: TRBJ2-3; cdr3_aa: CASSSGGRDTQYF; cdr3_nt: TGTGCCAGCAGCTCCGGGGGGCGGGATACGCAGTATTTT
d_call: TRBD1; v_call: TRBV29-1; clone_size: NA; cdr3_length: 14; j_call: TRBJ1-1; cdr3_aa: CSVLMTGGTTEAFF; cdr3_nt: TGCAGCGTCCTCATGACAGGGGGCACCACTGAAGCTTTCTTT
d_call: TRBD1; v_call: TRBV6-6; clone_size: NA; cdr3_length: 14; j_call: TRBJ1-1; cdr3_aa: CASSSLTGGTEAFF; cdr3_nt: TGTGCCAGCAGCTCCCTGACAGGGGGTACTGAAGCTTTCTTT
d_call: NA; v_call: TRBV7-9; clone_size: once; cdr3_length: 11; j_call: TRBJ2-7; cdr3_aa: CASSRLGEQYF; cdr3_nt: TGTGCCAGCAGTCGACTAGGCGAGCAGTACTTC
d_call: NA; v_call: TRBV5-5; clone_size: NA; cdr3_length: 15; j_call: TRBJ1-6; cdr3_aa: CASSLEGQNNSPLHF; cdr3_nt: TGTGCCAGCAGCTTGGAGGGACAAAATAATTCACCCCTCCACTTT
d_call: TRBD1; v_call: TRBV5-4; clone_size: NA; cdr3_length: 15; j_call: TRBJ2-3; cdr3_aa: CASSLGQGGTDTQYF; cdr3_nt: TGTGCCAGCAGCTTGGGACAGGGCGGCACAGATACGCAGTATTTT
d_call: NA; v_call: TRBV7-9; clone_size: once; cdr3_length: 12; j_call: TRBJ1-2; cdr3_aa: CASSKIREGYTF; cdr3_nt: TGTGCCAGCAGCAAGATCCGCGAAGGCTACACCTTC
d_call: NA; v_call: TRBV4-1; clone_size: NA; cdr3_length: 16; j_call: TRBJ1-2; cdr3_aa: CASSQGGGRGNYGYTF; cdr3_nt: TGCGCCAGCAGCCAAGGCGGGGGACGGGGAAACTATGGCTACACCTTC
d_call: NA; v_call: TRBV27; clone_size: NA; cdr3_length: 15; j_call: TRBJ2-7; cdr3_aa: CASSSEGIGSYEQYF; cdr3_nt: TGTGCCAGCAGCTCCGAGGGAATAGGGTCCTACGAGCAGTACTTC
d_call: NA; v_call: TRBV11-2; clone_size: NA; cdr3_length: 16; j_call: TRBJ1-5; cdr3_aa: CASSLGGGLGNQPQHF; cdr3_nt: TGTGCCAGCAGCTTAGGGGGAGGATTGGGCAATCAGCCCCAGCATTTT
d_call: TRBD2; v_call: TRBV19; clone_size: NA; cdr3_length: 14; j_call: TRBJ2-2; cdr3_aa: CASRTSGIAGELFF; cdr3_nt: TGTGCCAGTCGGACTAGCGGGATCGCCGGGGAGCTGTTTTTT
d_call: NA; v_call: TRBV7-3; clone_size: NA; cdr3_length: 14; j_call: TRBJ2-1; cdr3_aa: CASSLKPTGGEQFF; cdr3_nt: TGTGCCAGCAGCTTAAAACCCACCGGGGGTGAGCAGTTCTTC
d_call: TRBD1; v_call: TRBV4-1; clone_size: NA; cdr3_length: 16; j_call: TRBJ1-4; cdr3_aa: CASSQDGGGTNEKLFF; cdr3_nt: TGCGCCAGCAGCCAAGATGGAGGGGGCACTAATGAAAAACTGTTTTTT